These T cell receptor beta chains were read from a single sample in a study of Graves' ophthalmopathy and Graves' hyperthyroidism. TCRdb recomputed calls from the multiplex PCR reads with MiXCR, one row per CDR3 protein. The sample records about 550,000 distinct CDR3 sequences, under 45% being singletons. The sequencing input was peripheral blood or thyroid tissue (not recorded which). The receptors originated from an adult man with Graves' hyperthyroidism. CDR3s include the opening cysteine and the closing phenylalanine or tryptophan. The order of the fields is clone size, D gene, J gene, V gene, CDR3 protein, CDR3 DNA. D genes are given only for firm matches. Only part of the rows carry a size: once, few, many, or a class if the clone is expanded.

size: many; D: -; J: TRBJ2-2; V: TRBV7-6; CDR3: CASSQDRNTGELFF; DNA: TGTGCCAGCAGCCAGGACAGAAACACCGGGGAGCTGTTTTTT
size: many; D: -; J: TRBJ1-5; V: TRBV20-1; CDR3: CSAFNSNQPQHF; DNA: TGCAGTGCTTTCAATAGCAATCAGCCCCAGCATTTT
size: -; D: -; J: TRBJ1-2; V: TRBV19; CDR3: CASSKGLGHPYGYTF; DNA: TGTGCCAGTAGTAAAGGTCTGGGACATCCGTATGGCTACACCTTC
size: -; D: TRBD2; J: TRBJ2-7; V: TRBV7-9; CDR3: CASSLWGPGTSSYEQYF; DNA: TGTGCCAGCAGCTTATGGGGCCCAGGGACTAGCTCCTACGAGCAGTACTTC
size: -; D: -; J: TRBJ2-5; V: TRBV25-1; CDR3: CASSEEGTPTETQYF; DNA: TGTGCCAGCAGTGAAGAAGGGACACCCACAGAGACCCAGTACTTC
size: many; D: -; J: TRBJ2-7; V: TRBV7-2; CDR3: CASSLVGQGSSYEQYF; DNA: TGTGCCAGCAGCTTAGTCGGTCAGGGGAGCTCCTACGAGCAGTACTTC
size: once; D: TRBD2; J: TRBJ2-6; V: TRBV10-3; CDR3: CAVRRTSGGANVLTF; DNA: TGTGCCGTACGCCGGACTAGCGGGGGGGCCAACGTCCTGACTTTC
size: -; D: TRBD1; J: TRBJ2-2; V: TRBV10-2; CDR3: CASSYPTGAHAGELFF; DNA: TGTGCCAGCAGTTATCCGACAGGGGCGCACGCCGGGGAGCTGTTTTTT
size: few; D: -; J: TRBJ2-5; V: TRBV10-3; CDR3: CAISALLAPETQYF; DNA: TGTGCCATCAGTGCCCTCCTAGCTCCCGAGACCCAGTACTTC
size: -; D: -; J: TRBJ2-1; V: TRBV2; CDR3: CASSEVGMGNEQFF; DNA: TGTGCCAGCAGTGAAGTGGGAATGGGGAATGAGCAGTTCTTC
size: few; D: -; J: TRBJ1-2; V: TRBV19; CDR3: CASSMGIAYGYTF; DNA: TGTGCCAGTAGTATGGGGATAGCCTATGGCTACACCTTC
size: -; D: -; J: TRBJ1-1; V: TRBV29-1; CDR3: CSQGSGSTEAFF; DNA: TGCAGCCAAGGTTCAGGGAGCACTGAAGCTTTCTTT
size: -; D: TRBD2; J: TRBJ2-2; V: TRBV11-1; CDR3: CASHGGASGDTGELFF; DNA: TGTGCCAGCCACGGTGGGGCTAGCGGAGACACCGGGGAGCTGTTTTTT
size: -; D: -; J: TRBJ2-2; V: TRBV24-1; CDR3: CATSALTGRSTGELFF; DNA: TGTGCCACCAGTGCCCTGACAGGTCGCAGCACCGGGGAGCTGTTTTTT
size: many; D: -; J: TRBJ1-2; V: TRBV2; CDR3: CASPTAGGQGYTF; DNA: TGTGCCAGCCCCACGGCGGGGGGTCAAGGCTACACCTTC
size: -; D: TRBD2; J: TRBJ2-7; V: TRBV29-1; CDR3: CSVEAGSGDTYEQYF; DNA: TGCAGCGTTGAGGCAGGCAGCGGGGATACCTACGAGCAGTACTTC
size: many; D: -; J: TRBJ1-2; V: TRBV20-1; CDR3: CSARLGGWDYGYTF; DNA: TGCAGTGCTAGATTGGGGGGCTGGGACTATGGCTACACCTTC
size: many; D: -; J: TRBJ1-1; V: TRBV7-9; CDR3: CASSLTHSQNTEAFF; DNA: TGTGCCAGCAGTTTAACTCACTCACAGAACACTGAAGCTTTCTTT
size: -; D: TRBD2; J: TRBJ2-7; V: TRBV6-1; CDR3: CASSHSPGTSGRTYEQYF; DNA: TGTGCCAGCAGCCACTCCCCCGGGACTAGCGGGAGGACCTACGAGCAGTACTTC
size: -; D: -; J: TRBJ2-7; V: TRBV5-4; CDR3: CASSLNFQPYNEQYF; DNA: TGTGCCAGCAGCCTGAACTTCCAACCCTACAATGAGCAGTACTTC
size: few; D: TRBD1; J: TRBJ1-1; V: TRBV5-1; CDR3: CASSLEPGQLNTEAFF; DNA: TGCGCCAGCAGCTTGGAACCGGGACAGCTAAACACTGAAGCTTTCTTT
size: few; D: TRBD1; J: TRBJ2-7; V: TRBV2; CDR3: CATRTGGEYEQYF; DNA: TGTGCCACCCGGACAGGGGGCGAATACGAGCAGTACTTC
size: -; D: -; J: TRBJ2-7; V: TRBV5-1; CDR3: CASRAGEYEQYF; DNA: TGCGCCAGCAGGGCAGGGGAATACGAGCAGTACTTC
size: -; D: TRBD1; J: TRBJ1-2; V: TRBV18; CDR3: CASSPGRGDGYTF; DNA: TGTGCCAGCTCACCAGGCAGGGGGGATGGCTACACCTTC
size: many; D: -; J: TRBJ1-5; V: TRBV20-1; CDR3: CSAREIVRLNQPQHF; DNA: TGCAGTGCTAGAGAGATAGTCCGCTTGAATCAGCCCCAGCATTTT
size: many; D: -; J: TRBJ2-5; V: TRBV7-9; CDR3: CASSLARDSAYQETQYF; DNA: TGTGCCAGCAGCTTAGCTAGAGACAGCGCGTACCAAGAGACCCAGTACTTC
size: few; D: TRBD1; J: TRBJ1-5; V: TRBV10-3; CDR3: CASSIHRGPNSYSNQPQHF; DNA: TGTGCCAGCAGTATACACAGGGGCCCAAACTCTTATAGCAATCAGCCCCAGCATTTT
size: medium-sized; D: TRBD1; J: TRBJ2-7; V: TRBV29-1; CDR3: CSVGTGAYEQYF; DNA: TGCAGCGTTGGGACAGGGGCTTACGAGCAGTACTTC
size: -; D: -; J: TRBJ2-2; V: TRBV2; CDR3: CASSGSGRVDTGELFF; DNA: TGTGCCAGCAGTGGTTCTGGCAGGGTCGACACCGGGGAGCTGTTTTTT
size: -; D: TRBD1; J: TRBJ2-6; V: TRBV2; CDR3: CASTESRGQNGANVLTF; DNA: TGTGCCAGCACGGAGAGCAGGGGGCAAAACGGGGCCAACGTCCTGACTTTC
size: -; D: -; J: TRBJ2-1; V: TRBV20-1; CDR3: CSARDRQVIYNEQFF; DNA: TGCAGTGCTAGAGATCGACAGGTTATTTACAATGAGCAGTTCTTC
size: -; D: -; J: TRBJ1-4; V: TRBV7-9; CDR3: CASSLAIGPNEKLFF; DNA: TGTGCCAGCAGCTTAGCCATCGGGCCTAATGAAAAACTGTTTTTT
size: -; D: -; J: TRBJ1-1; V: TRBV3-1; CDR3: CASSQDPTGLGTEAFF; DNA: TGTGCCAGCAGCCAAGATCCGACGGGGCTTGGCACTGAAGCTTTCTTT
size: many; D: -; J: TRBJ1-4; V: TRBV6-5; CDR3: CASSYKGNPGEKLFF; DNA: TGTGCCAGCAGTTACAAAGGGAATCCGGGCGAAAAACTGTTTTTT
size: -; D: -; J: TRBJ1-4; V: TRBV3-1; CDR3: CASSQDPDATNEKLFF; DNA: TGTGCCAGCAGCCAAGATCCAGATGCAACTAATGAAAAACTGTTTTTT
size: many; D: -; J: TRBJ2-5; V: TRBV24-1; CDR3: CATSDSTVQETQYF; DNA: TGTGCCACCAGTGATTCGACAGTCCAAGAGACCCAGTACTTC
size: few; D: -; J: TRBJ2-5; V: TRBV6-5; CDR3: CASRGGGGETQYF; DNA: TGTGCCAGCAGAGGAGGGGGGGGGGAGACCCAGTACTTC
size: -; D: -; J: TRBJ1-2; V: TRBV12-3/TRBV12-4; CDR3: CASSVDHRHYGYTF; DNA: TGTGCCAGCAGCGTAGATCACAGACATTATGGCTACACCTTC
size: many; D: -; J: TRBJ2-2; V: TRBV5-8; CDR3: CASSGGRNTGELFF; DNA: TGTGCCAGCAGCGGGGGGCGCAACACCGGGGAGCTGTTTTTT
size: -; D: -; J: TRBJ1-1; V: TRBV7-2; CDR3: CASSLSLNTEASF; DNA: TGTGCCAGCAGCTTGTCGTTGAACACTGAAGCTTCCTTT
size: -; D: TRBD1; J: TRBJ1-5; V: TRBV4-1; CDR3: CASSQPTGGSQPQHF; DNA: TGCGCCAGCAGCCAACCGACAGGGGGTAGTCAGCCCCAGCATTTT
size: many; D: -; J: TRBJ2-7; V: TRBV7-9; CDR3: CASSKTDSYEQYF; DNA: TGTGCCAGCAGCAAAACGGACTCCTACGAGCAGTACTTC
size: many; D: -; J: TRBJ2-3; V: TRBV7-8; CDR3: CASSLVSTDTQYF; DNA: TGTGCCAGCAGCTTAGTAAGCACAGATACGCAGTATTTT
size: many; D: -; J: TRBJ2-7; V: TRBV4-1; CDR3: CASSQDPIGRSYEQYF; DNA: TGCGCCAGCAGCCAAGATCCCATCGGGAGATCCTACGAGCAGTACTTC
size: few; D: -; J: TRBJ1-2; V: TRBV6-6; CDR3: CASSYAGGGVYGYTF; DNA: TGTGCCAGCAGTTACGCGGGAGGGGGGGTCTATGGCTACACCTTC
size: -; D: TRBD2; J: TRBJ2-3; V: TRBV19; CDR3: CASSIGGLALDTQYF; DNA: TGTGCCAGTAGTATCGGTGGACTAGCGTTAGATACGCAGTATTTT
size: few; D: TRBD1; J: TRBJ2-7; V: TRBV2; CDR3: CASSRDRGTHEQYF; DNA: TGTGCCAGCAGTAGGGACAGGGGGACCCACGAGCAGTACTTC
size: -; D: -; J: TRBJ2-5; V: TRBV29-1; CDR3: CSQVFGPQETQYF; DNA: TGCAGCCAAGTCTTTGGACCCCAAGAGACCCAGTACTTC
size: many; D: TRBD1; J: TRBJ2-7; V: TRBV3-1; CDR3: CASSQGADREYF; DNA: TGTGCCAGCAGCCAAGGGGCGGACAGGGAGTACTTC
size: -; D: TRBD1; J: TRBJ2-5; V: TRBV6-1; CDR3: CASSYNGQGYSNQPQYF; DNA: TGTGCCAGCAGTTATAACGGACAGGGGTATAGCAATCAGCCCCAGTACTTC
size: -; D: TRBD1; J: TRBJ1-4; V: TRBV6-5; CDR3: CASSERADRVTEKLFF; DNA: TGTGCCAGCAGTGAAAGAGCGGACAGGGTTACAGAAAAACTGTTTTTT
size: many; D: TRBD1; J: TRBJ1-5; V: TRBV29-1; CDR3: CSVKEGARQPQHF; DNA: TGCAGCGTGAAAGAGGGGGCTCGGCAGCCCCAGCATTTT
size: few; D: -; J: TRBJ2-7; V: TRBV30; CDR3: CAWSFGVRYEQYF; DNA: TGTGCCTGGAGTTTCGGGGTGAGGTACGAGCAGTACTTC